This T cell receptor (beta chain) derives from a study of breast tumors, draining lymph nodes, adjacent tissues. This clonotype was counted at least ten times. Each CDR3 protein gets one entry after TCRdb re-called the multiplex PCR reads with MiXCR. The sample lists 25,000 or so distinct CDR3 sequences, 20% to 25% occurring once. Deletions cut 1 base from V and 7 bases from J, with 11 bases between. Germline CDR1 LNHNV, CDR2 YYDKDF (reference sequence). The CDR3 spans 15 residues. Sequenced: breast tumor tissue. The rearrangement joins TRBV15 to TRBJ1-6; D is perhaps TRBD1 (6 bases). The TCR sequence derives from a female donor with breast cancer. Some clones in this sample may be carry-over from other donors' samples. The CDR3 coding sequence is TGTGCCACCAGCAGAGTAGCCCAGGGGAATTCACCCCTCCACTTT. Protein sequence: CATSRVAQGNSPLHF.